The 9 T cell receptor beta chains below come from one sample, sequenced in a study of T cell repertoires in cytomegalovirus infection. In TCRdb, the reads were re-called with MiXCR into one record per CDR3 protein. This sample has some 500,000 distinct CDR3 sequences, with around 40% found just once. These receptors lack a known antigen. The sequences come from cultured PBMCs, collected from culture after CMV antigen stimulation. These receptors were obtained from a human donor in good health (CMV status not recorded). Some clones in this sample may be carry-over from other donors' samples.

This clonotype was seen a few times. The chain uses TRBV7-6 and TRBJ1-4; D gene unclear. The CDR3 runs to 15 residues. Trimming pared 3 bases from V and 10 bases from J, leaving 18 bases between. Germline V gives CDR1 SGHVS, CDR2 FNYEAQ. The DNA for the CDR3 is TGTGCCAGCAGCTTGACCTCTTCTAACCATGGAAAACTGTTTTTT. Translating gives CASSLTSSNHGKLFF.

In this sample, this clonotype turned up a few times. The chain recombines TRBV7-2 with TRBJ1-3; D gene ambiguous. Looked up from germline, CDR1 is SGHTA and CDR2 is FQGNSA. This CDR3 has 15 amino acids. V was pared by 4 bases and J by 0 bases, with 10 bases between. The DNA for the CDR3 is TGTGCCAGCAGCTCCGAGGCAGGCTCTGGAAACACCATATATTTT. Translating gives CASSSEAGSGNTIYF. Supplemented by reference TRBV7-2 and TRBJ1-3, the full variable domain reads GAGVSQSPSNKVTEKGKDVELRCDPISGHTALYWYRQSLGQGLEFLIYFQGNSAPDKSGLPSDRFSAERTGGSVSTLTIQRTQQEDSAVYLCASSSEAGSGNTIYFGEGSWLTVV.

The chain carries TRBV27 and TRBJ2-5; 7 nucleotides line up with TRBD2. Trimming at V came to 1 base and at J to 2 bases, leaving 4 bases not matched to a gene. There are 15 residues in the CDR3. CDR1 and CDR2 (germline): MNHEY, SMNVEV (reference sequence). The CDR3 loop reads CASSLYSGRQETQYF. The CDR3 bases are TGTGCCAGCAGTTTATATAGCGGGCGTCAAGAGACCCAGTACTTC.

This clonotype was counted a few times. The rearrangement uses TRBV6-1 and TRBJ1-5; maybe TRBD1 (6 bases). Germline values: CDR1 MNHNS, CDR2 SASEGT. Trimming took 3 bases from V and 1 from J, leaving 10 bases between them. The CDR3 covers 15 residues. This CDR3 reads CASSERGASNQPQHF. The CDR3 DNA reads as TGTGCCAGCAGTGAGAGGGGGGCCAGCAATCAGCCCCAGCATTTT.

The chain carries TRBV20-1 and TRBJ2-5, with D tentatively TRBD1 or TRBD2 (5 bases each). This CDR3 spans 14 amino acids. The germline gives CDR1 DFQATT, CDR2 SNEGSKA (reference sequence). V gave up 0 bases and J gave up 5 bases, with 13 bases separating them. The CDR3 region is CSAREATAVETQYF. DNA for the CDR3: TGCAGTGCTAGAGAGGCGACAGCGGTGGAGACCCAGTACTTC.

The rearrangement joins TRBV5-1 to TRBJ2-2; D possibly corresponds to TRBD1 (6 bases). This CDR3 is 14 amino acids long. The V end was cut by 1 base, the J end by 6 bases, with 10 bases between. Germline CDR1 is SGHRS and CDR2 is YFSETQ. The DNA for the CDR3 is TGCGCCAGCAGCTTGACAGGGAAGGCCGGGGAGCTGTTTTTT. It is translated as CASSLTGKAGELFF.

Only a few counts were recorded for this clonotype. V and J are TRBV12-3 or TRBV12-4 and TRBJ2-7; 8 positions match TRBD2. V trimming: 10 bases; J trimming: 4 bases; junction bases outside the gene matches: 6. This CDR3 has 12 residues. Here the CDR3 reads CANQRELYEQYF. CDR3 coding DNA: TGTGCCAATCAGCGGGAGCTTTACGAGCAGTACTTC.

The chain employs TRBV2 and TRBJ2-3; possibly TRBD2 for D (6 bases). This CDR3 is 14 amino acids long. The V gene lost 7 bases and the J gene lost 0 bases, with 11 bases spanning the gap. Germline-derived CDR1 and CDR2 are SNHLY and FYNNEI. The CDR3 region is CASTARDSTDTQYF. The CDR3 DNA sequence: TGTGCCAGCACCGCGCGGGACAGCACAGATACGCAGTATTTT.

This rearrangement joins TRBV5-1 to TRBJ2-5, with D perhaps matching TRBD1 (6 bases). Germline CDR1 is SGHRS and CDR2 is YFSETQ. Trimming stripped 4 bases from V and 5 bases from J, with 15 bases between. This CDR3 spans 14 amino acids. The DNA for the CDR3 is TGCGCCAGCAGCCTGGGACATCAGAGGGAGACCCAGTACTTC. As protein: CASSLGHQRETQYF.